This entry lists 20 T cell receptor beta chains sequenced from one sample in a study of T cell repertoires in cytomegalovirus infection. TCRdb passed the reads through MiXCR, listing each CDR3 protein once. The sample shows about 330,000 distinct CDR3 sequences, around 9.5% of them seen only once. Material for sequencing was PBMCs. The source of these receptors is a human donor in good health (CMV status not recorded). Some clones in this sample may be carry-over from other donors' samples.

This clonotype was observed a handful of times. V is TRBV6-1 and J is TRBJ2-6; unclear D gene. Trimming took 6 bases from V and 0 from J, leaving 6 bases between them. CDR1 MNHNS and CDR2 SASEGT come from the germline V gene. CDR3 length: 14 amino acids. CDR3 in DNA: TGTGCCAGCAGCTACGCCTCTGGGGCCAACGTCCTGACTTTC. Protein sequence: CASSYASGANVLTF.

This clonotype occurred many times. This chain connects TRBV18 to TRBJ2-3, with 7 bases that match TRBD1. V was pared by 1 base and J by 3 bases, with 10 bases of the junction left unmatched. The CDR3 covers 17 residues. Germline V gene lookup returns CDR1 KGHSH and CDR2 LQKENI. This CDR3 is CASSPLFKGAVTDTQYF. CDR3 DNA sequence: TGTGCCAGCTCACCACTCTTTAAGGGGGCTGTAACAGATACGCAGTATTTT.

The sample holds many counts of this clonotype. The chain uses TRBV2 and TRBJ2-6; D is ambiguous. CDR3 size: 13 residues. Germline assignment: CDR1 SNHLY and CDR2 FYNNEI. V lost 4 bases and J lost 0, with 1 base in between. The CDR3 nucleotides are TGTGCCAGCAGTGCCTCTGGGGCCAACGTCCTGACTTTC. Protein product: CASSASGANVLTF.

The chain couples TRBV11-2 to TRBJ1-5; D perhaps matches TRBD1 (5 bases). CDR3 length: 13 residues. Trimming removed 0 bases from V and 7 bases from J, with 7 bases in between. In germline, CDR1 is SGHAT, CDR2 FQNNGV. Written as DNA, the CDR3 is TGTGCCAGCAGCTTAGATGGACAACAGCCCCAGCATTTT. Protein sequence: CASSLDGQQPQHF.

This clonotype was counted many times. DNA for the CDR3: TGTGCCAGCAGCCGCTTGACGGGTGGGGACTACGAGCAGTACTTC. Translation: CASSRLTGGDYEQYF. The chain recombines TRBV7-8 with TRBJ2-7; no clear D. Germline CDR1 is SGHVS and CDR2 is FQNEAQ. The V end lost 5 bases, the J end lost 3 bases, and 17 bases lay between the germline ends. CDR3 length: 15 amino acids.

This clonotype has ten or more counts. CDR3 sequence reads: CASSAGRGYQETQYF. DNA for the CDR3: TGTGCCAGCAGTGCAGGGCGGGGCTACCAAGAGACCCAGTACTTC. This chain uses TRBV2 with TRBJ2-5; D is possibly TRBD2 (6 bases). The CDR3 covers 15 residues. The germline V and J ends were trimmed by 4 bases and 0 bases, with 12 bases remaining between them. Germline loops: CDR1 SNHLY, CDR2 FYNNEI.

This clonotype appeared many times. The chain has TRBV7-2 and TRBJ1-1; perhaps TRBD1 as D (5 bases). CDR3 length: 14 residues. The V end was cut by 5 bases, the J end by 1 base, with 11 bases between. From germline, CDR1 is SGHTA and CDR2 FQGNSA. The CDR3 DNA reads as TGTGCCAGCAGCCCCGGGGGGAAGAACACTGAAGCTTTCTTT. Protein product: CASSPGGKNTEAFF.

This clonotype was found many times. This chain connects TRBV4-1 to TRBJ2-7; maybe TRBD2 (7 bases). V was clipped by 4 bases and J by 7 bases, with 17 bases between them. Germline values: CDR1 MGHRA, CDR2 YSYEKL. The CDR3 length is 14 residues. The CDR3 here is CASSPPGGRREQYF. In DNA, the CDR3 is TGCGCCAGCAGCCCCCCGGGGGGCCGTCGGGAGCAGTACTTC.

This clonotype occurred many times. The gene calls are TRBV6-2 or TRBV6-3 and TRBJ2-1; D call uncertain. Trimming removed 6 bases from V and 6 bases from J, with 21 bases in between. The V gene's germline CDR1 is MNHEY and CDR2 SVGEGT. The CDR3 contains 16 residues. The CDR3, as DNA: TGTGCCAGCAGATCCTCCCGGGTATTCGTGACCAATGAGCAGTTCTTC. Translation gives CASRSSRVFVTNEQFF.

The chain couples TRBV6-1 to TRBJ2-7; TRBD2 is a possible D gene (6 bases). CDR1 and CDR2 from the germline V gene are MNHNS and SASEGT. This CDR3 is built from 14 residues. The V and J ends lost 6 bases and 11 bases respectively, with 23 bases between them. CDR3 loop: CASRYAGPDGREYF. The CDR3, as DNA: TGTGCCAGCAGATACGCGGGACCCGATGGACGAGAGTACTTC.

This clonotype was observed at least ten times. J is TRBJ2-5 and V is TRBV7-2; no clear D gene. This CDR3 contains 15 residues. CDR1 and CDR2 (germline): SGHTA, FQGNSA. V lost 5 bases and J 9 bases, leaving 22 bases between the germline ends. CDR3 DNA: TGTGCCAGCAGCCTCATGAATGTAGCAGATGTCGCCCAGTACTTC. Protein: CASSLMNVADVAQYF.

V is TRBV5-8 and J is TRBJ2-1; D may be TRBD1 (5 bases). The V end was cut by 0 bases, the J end by 4 bases, with 11 bases between. The germline CDR1 and CDR2 sequences are SGHTS and YDEGEE. The CDR3 runs to 15 residues. The CDR3 region is CASSLGAGKYNEQFF. The CDR3 DNA reads as TGTGCCAGCAGCTTGGGGGCAGGGAAATACAATGAGCAGTTCTTC. Looking up the rest from reference TRBV5-8 and TRBJ2-1 gives the full variable domain: EAGVTQSPTHLIKTRGQQATLRCSPISGHTSVYWYQQALGLGLQFLLWYDEGEERNRGNFPPRFSGRQFPNYSSELNVNALELEDSALYLCASSLGAGKYNEQFFGPGTRLTVL.

This clonotype has ten or more counts. The rearrangement joins TRBV12-3 or TRBV12-4 to TRBJ2-1; D possibly uses TRBD1 or TRBD2 (5 bases each). The CDR3 extends over 12 amino acids. V lost 3 bases and J lost 9, with 9 bases in between. CDR3 sequence reads: CASSFPGTEQFF. DNA of the CDR3: TGTGCCAGCAGTTTCCCAGGGACTGAGCAGTTCTTC.

This clonotype has ten or more counts. The chain has TRBV12-3 or TRBV12-4 and TRBJ2-2, with unresolved D. The CDR3 contains 15 residues. Trimming took off 6 bases at V and 4 bases at J, with 15 bases between the two ends. The CDR3 nucleotides are TGTGCCAGCAGCCTACCCCCCTCCCGCACCGGGGAGCTGTTTTTT. Encoded protein: CASSLPPSRTGELFF.

The CDR3 protein is CASSQLLTSSYEQYF. The CDR3 bases are TGTGCCAGCAGCCAACTCCTGACAAGCTCCTACGAGCAGTACTTC. The chain carries TRBV4-2 and TRBJ2-7; D is uncertain. The CDR3 totals 15 residues. Per germline, CDR1 LGHNA and CDR2 YNFKEQ. V lost 2 bases and J 0 bases, leaving 11 bases between the germline ends.

This chain joins TRBV7-6 and TRBJ2-3; the D is unclear. Per the germline V gene, CDR1 is SGHVS and CDR2 is FNYEAQ. The ends were cut back, 1 base at V and 7 bases at J, with 6 bases in the middle. The CDR3 is 12 residues long. CDR3 nucleotides: TGTGCCAGCAGCTTAGTAGCCAATACGCAGTATTTT. This translates into CASSLVANTQYF.

The gene calls are TRBV6-1 and TRBJ1-1; TRBD1 matches at 7 bases. With 6 bases clipped from V and 4 bases from J, the junction kept 5 bases outside the gene matches. Germline V gene data show CDR1 as MNHNS and CDR2 as SASEGT. The CDR3 totals 13 residues. The CDR3 sequence is CASSSTGSTEAFF. For the CDR3, the DNA is TGTGCCAGCAGCTCGACAGGGTCCACTGAAGCTTTCTTT.

This clonotype was seen repeatedly, ten times or more. The rearrangement joins TRBV7-6 to TRBJ1-1, with a weak D call TRBD1 (6 bases). Trimming removed 3 bases at V and 1 base at J, with 15 bases between. CDR3 length equals 16 residues. Germline CDR1 SGHVS, CDR2 FNYEAQ. The chain's CDR3 is CASSFPGAASNTEAFF. The CDR3 coding sequence is TGTGCCAGCAGCTTTCCAGGGGCGGCGTCGAACACTGAAGCTTTCTTT.

This clonotype was seen a handful of times. At one boundary the junction diverges from the germline segment, which might be a read error. V usage is TRBV4-1 and J usage is TRBJ1-2, with D maybe TRBD1 (5 bases). CDR1 and CDR2 from the germline V gene are MGHRA and YSYEKL. The CDR3 has 16 residues. CDR3 coding DNA: TGTGCCAGCAGCCAAACCCTAAGGGGCAGGGAGTACGGCTACACCTTC. This encodes CASSQTLRGREYGYTF.

This clonotype occurred many times. V usage is TRBV7-2 and J usage is TRBJ1-5, with D maybe TRBD1 (5 bases). The germline V and J ends were trimmed by 2 bases and 1 base, with 6 bases remaining between them. Looked up from germline, CDR1 is SGHTA and CDR2 is FQGNSA. This CDR3 is built from 14 residues. DNA for the CDR3: TGTGCCAGCAGCTTAAGGGACAGCAATCAGCCCCAGCATTTT. It codes for CASSLRDSNQPQHF.